Listed below are T cell receptor beta chains from one sample, sequenced in a study of T cell changes during pregnancy in multiple sclerosis. Here immunoSEQ multiplex PCR was the method, and the copy in TCRdb shows in-frame clones only, minus some. This sample carries almost 40,000 clones, approximately 89% of them seen once, and the ten largest clones take 0.65% to 0.85%. This specimen consisted of CD4+ T cells from peripheral blood mononuclear cells, obtained in the second trimester of pregnancy. Receptors were obtained from a female donor in good health, enrolled as a control in a pregnancy study. CDR3s include the opening cysteine and the closing phenylalanine or tryptophan. Fields, in order: clone size, V gene, D gene, J gene, CDR3 DNA, CDR3 protein. D genes are given only for firm matches. Not all rows give a size; the values are once, few, many and, for expanded clones, a class.

once	TRBV19	NA	TRBJ1-2	TGTGCCAGTAGTCTGGCGGGGGTCTATGGCTACACCTTC	CASSLAGVYGYTF
once	TRBV4-2	NA	TRBJ2-4	TGTGCCAGCAGCGCCCCGTGGGCGGGGGCCCTGTCAGGGGCCAAAAACATTCAGTACTTC	CASSAPWAGALSGAKNIQYF
NA	TRBV4-3	NA	TRBJ2-7	TGCGCCAGCAGCCAGGGACACCCAGGGGAGCAGTACTTC	CASSQGHPGEQYF
NA	TRBV2	TRBD2	TRBJ2-5	TGTGCCAGCAAGGGCGGGGGGGCCGCGGAGACCCAGTACTTC	CASKGGGAAETQYF
NA	TRBV10-3	TRBD1	TRBJ1-1	TGTGCCGTCCGACAGGGGACGGGGAACACTGAAGCTTTCTTT	CAVRQGTGNTEAFF
NA	TRBV15	NA	TRBJ1-6	TGTGCCACCAGCAGAGATCCGGGGTGGAGTAATTCACCCCTCCACTTT	CATSRDPGWSNSPLHF
NA	TRBV4-2	TRBD1	TRBJ2-7	TGTGCCAGCAGCCAATCAGGGACCCAGGGGGCGACGGGGAAGGCTCGGGAGCAGTACTTC	CASSQSGTQGATGKAREQYF
NA	TRBV19	TRBD1	TRBJ2-3	TGTGCCAGTAGCAGACAGGGACCCACAGATACGCAGTATTTT	CASSRQGPTDTQYF
NA	TRBV5-1	NA	TRBJ2-1	TGCGCCAGCAGCTTGGCTAATCCACGGAATGAGCAGTTCTTC	CASSLANPRNEQFF
NA	TRBV28	NA	TRBJ2-5	TGTGCCAGCATGGCAGGGAAGGAGACCCAGTACTTC	CASMAGKETQYF
NA	TRBV7-2	TRBD2	TRBJ2-2	TGTGCCAGCAGCTTAGGAGCGGGGGGGCCGGGCACCGGGGAGCTGTTTTTT	CASSLGAGGPGTGELFF
NA	TRBV11-1	NA	TRBJ1-2	TGTGCCAGCAGCCTCTCGCGGGACTATGGCTACACCTTC	CASSLSRDYGYTF
NA	TRBV11-2	NA	TRBJ1-4	TGTGCCAGCAGCCCCCAAATGGAGGAAAAACTGTTTTTT	CASSPQMEEKLFF
NA	TRBV30	NA	TRBJ2-2	TGTGCCAAAGGGAGAACCGGGGAGCTGTTTTTT	CAKGRTGELFF
NA	TRBV2	TRBD2	TRBJ2-5	TGTGCCACCCAACTAGCGGGGGGAAGGGAGACCCAGTACTTC	CATQLAGGRETQYF
NA	TRBV6-5	TRBD1	TRBJ2-1	TGTGCCAGCAGTCCCGGGACAGGGGCTTACAATGAGCAGTTCTTC	CASSPGTGAYNEQFF
NA	TRBV15	NA	TRBJ2-3	TGTGCCACCAGCGTCTCTGAGGTTCGGGATACGCAGTATTTT	CATSVSEVRDTQYF
NA	TRBV18	TRBD2	TRBJ2-3	TGTGCCAGCTCACGCGTCGGGCGACTAGCGGGGCTAGAGGGCACAGATACGCAGTATTTT	CASSRVGRLAGLEGTDTQYF
few	TRBV28	NA	TRBJ1-1	TGTGCCAGCAGTTCGCCGGGACTTGAAGCTTTCTTT	CASSSPGLEAFF
NA	TRBV9	NA	TRBJ1-1	TGTGCCAGCAGCGTAGCACAGATGAACACTGAAGCTTTCTTT	CASSVAQMNTEAFF
NA	TRBV27	NA	TRBJ2-2	TGTGCCAGCAGTGGGGACTCGTTTACCGGGGAGCTGTTTTTT	CASSGDSFTGELFF
NA	TRBV18	NA	TRBJ2-5	TGTGCCAGCTCACCATTGGGCTTTTCGGAGACCCAGTACTTC	CASSPLGFSETQYF
NA	TRBV29-1	TRBD2	TRBJ2-7	TGCAGCGTGACCGTCGGGGGCTCTAGCGGGGGGTACTACGAGCAGTACTTC	CSVTVGGSSGGYYEQYF
NA	TRBV7-8	TRBD1	TRBJ2-6	TGTGCCAGCTTAGCTTGGACAGGGGGAACCAACGTCCTGACTTTC	CASLAWTGGTNVLTF
NA	TRBV4-1	TRBD1	TRBJ2-3	TGCGCCAGCAGCCTAAGGGACAGGGAGAATACGCAGTATTTT	CASSLRDRENTQYF
NA	TRBV6-5	NA	TRBJ1-5	TGTGCCAGCAGTCCCGAGGTTGGCCAGCCCCAGCATTTT	CASSPEVGQPQHF
NA	TRBV18	NA	TRBJ1-2	TGTGCCAGCTCACCGCAAAGGGAGTTCGGTGGCTACACCTTC	CASSPQREFGGYTF
NA	TRBV7-2	NA	TRBJ1-1	TGTGCCAGCACCTCGGGACACCCGAACACTGAAGCTTTCTTT	CASTSGHPNTEAFF
few	TRBV14	NA	TRBJ2-5	TGTGCCAGCAGCCAAGGGGCCCGATCGGTGACCCAGTACTTC	CASSQGARSVTQYF